This T cell receptor beta chain derives from a study of blood T cell repertoires in COVID-19. Study details: Spain, Italy and the United States supplied samples that represented acute and convalescent COVID-19. The analysed material was cDNA or gDNA that came from T cells, B-cell-depleted T cells, or PBMCs.

The Seattle site enrolled patients during active infection and followed them longitudinally. The CDR3 sequence is 13 residues long. V dropped 5 bases and J dropped 8 bases, with 15 bases sitting between them. Per germline, CDR1 MDHEN and CDR2 SYDVKM. Profiled with immunoSEQ multiplex PCR; TCRdb holds only in-frame clones, not every one. The sample includes about 200,000 clones, about 88% of them seen just once. What was sequenced was peripheral blood. The chain recombines TRBV28 with TRBJ1-2, with TRBD1 as a possible D gene (5 bases). This clonotype was obtained from a woman in her fifties or sixties with COVID-19, enrolled during active disease. CDR3 loop: CASSTLRGWGYTF. The CDR3 nucleotides read TGTGCCAGCAGTACACTCCGGGGGTGGGGCTACACCTTC.